This T cell receptor beta chain is from a study of cytomegalovirus exposure and HLA in healthy donors. Study-wide results and caveats: The study recorded fewer than 200 TCR beta chains that were cytomegalovirus-associated.

Points on this clone: Its cognate antigen is unknown.

Healthy bone marrow donors supplied every sample. Germline loops: CDR1 LNHNV, CDR2 YYDKDF (reference sequence). This CDR3 comprises 16 residues. Trimming removed 3 bases at V and 6 bases at J, with 20 bases between. PCR was performed using 60 Vbeta and 13 Jbeta primers. Sequencing used immunoSEQ multiplex PCR; TCRdb keeps in-frame clones, though not all of them. The sample contains about 130,000 clones, 70% to 85% of which appear only once. The TCR sequence derives from a boy between 2 and 10 years old in good health and CMV-seronegative. Sample: PBMCs. The chain carries TRBV15 and TRBJ1-2; D unclear. The CDR3 here is CATSSPVSPPIDGYTF. The CDR3 nucleotides read TGTGCCACCAGCAGTCCGGTGAGCCCCCCGATTGATGGCTACACCTTC.